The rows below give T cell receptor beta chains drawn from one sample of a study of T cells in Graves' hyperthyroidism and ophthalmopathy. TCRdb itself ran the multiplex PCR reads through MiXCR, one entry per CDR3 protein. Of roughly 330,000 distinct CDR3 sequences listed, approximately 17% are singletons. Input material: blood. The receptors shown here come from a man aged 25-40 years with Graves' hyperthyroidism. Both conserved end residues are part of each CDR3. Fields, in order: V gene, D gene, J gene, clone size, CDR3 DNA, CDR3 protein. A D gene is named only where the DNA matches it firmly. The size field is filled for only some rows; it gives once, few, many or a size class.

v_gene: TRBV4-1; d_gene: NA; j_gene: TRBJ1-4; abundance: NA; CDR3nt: TGCGCCAGCAGCCCCCTCCGGACCCCTAATGAAAAACTGTTTTTT; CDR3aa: CASSPLRTPNEKLFF
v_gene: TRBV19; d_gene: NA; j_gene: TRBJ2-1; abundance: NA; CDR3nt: TGTGCCAGTAGTATCCTTGGGGATAGTGAGCAGTTCTTC; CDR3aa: CASSILGDSEQFF
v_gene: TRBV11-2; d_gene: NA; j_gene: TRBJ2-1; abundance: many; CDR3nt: TGTGCCAGCAGCTTAGGAGGCTCCTACACGGTTAATGAGCAGTTCTTC; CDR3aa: CASSLGGSYTVNEQFF
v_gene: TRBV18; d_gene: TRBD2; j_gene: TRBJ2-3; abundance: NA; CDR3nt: TGTGCCAGCTCATTACTAGCGGGAGGAGTCACAGATACGCAGTATTTT; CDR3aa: CASSLLAGGVTDTQYF
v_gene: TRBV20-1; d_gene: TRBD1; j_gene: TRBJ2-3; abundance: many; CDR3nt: TGCAGTGCTAGAGATATCAGGGGGCAACGTTGGACAGATACGCAGTATTTT; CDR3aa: CSARDIRGQRWTDTQYF
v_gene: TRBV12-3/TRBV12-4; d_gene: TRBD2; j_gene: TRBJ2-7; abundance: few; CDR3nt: TGTGCCAGCAGTTTAAGGCTAGCGGGATTCTCCTACGAGCAGTACTTC; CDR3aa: CASSLRLAGFSYEQYF
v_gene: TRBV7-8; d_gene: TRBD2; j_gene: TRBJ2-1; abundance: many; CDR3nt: TGTGCCAGCAGCTTAGGGCGGGGGACCAACAATGAGCAGTTCTTC; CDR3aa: CASSLGRGTNNEQFF
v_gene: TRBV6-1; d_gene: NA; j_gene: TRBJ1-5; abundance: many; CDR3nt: TGTGCCAGCAGTGACCAAGGGGAATTAAGTCAGCCCCAGCATTTT; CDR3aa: CASSDQGELSQPQHF
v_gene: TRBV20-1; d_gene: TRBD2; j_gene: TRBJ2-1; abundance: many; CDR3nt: TGCAGTGCTACCAGAGCGGGAGCCCAGGTTGGTGAGCAGTTCTTC; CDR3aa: CSATRAGAQVGEQFF
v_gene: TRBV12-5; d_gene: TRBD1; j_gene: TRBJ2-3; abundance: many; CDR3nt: TGTGCTAGTGGTTTGGTAGGGACAGGCCCGGCAGATACGCAGTATTTT; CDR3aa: CASGLVGTGPADTQYF
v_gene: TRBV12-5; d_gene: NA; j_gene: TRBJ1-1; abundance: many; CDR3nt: TGTGCTAGTGGTTTTGTCGGGGTTACTGAAGCTTTCTTT; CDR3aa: CASGFVGVTEAFF
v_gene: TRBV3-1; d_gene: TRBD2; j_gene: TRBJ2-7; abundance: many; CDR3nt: TGTGCCAGCAGGGGGGGACTAGCGGGAACCTCCTACGAGCAGTACTTC; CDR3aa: CASRGGLAGTSYEQYF
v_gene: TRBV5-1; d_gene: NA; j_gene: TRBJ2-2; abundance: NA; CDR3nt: TGCGCCAGCAGCCCCCTGCCTAACTCGAACACCGGGGAGCTGTTTTTT; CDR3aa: CASSPLPNSNTGELFF
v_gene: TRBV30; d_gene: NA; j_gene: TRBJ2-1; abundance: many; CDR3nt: TGTGCCTGGAGTCTGGGAGCTGAGCAGTTCTTC; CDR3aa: CAWSLGAEQFF
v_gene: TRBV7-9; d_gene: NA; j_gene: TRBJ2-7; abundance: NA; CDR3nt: TGTGCCAGCAGCGGGCGCCTTCCGGAACGGCAGTACTTC; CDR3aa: CASSGRLPERQYF
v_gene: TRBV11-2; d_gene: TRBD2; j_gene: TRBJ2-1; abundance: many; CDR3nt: TGTGCCGTGCGACTAGCGGGAGGAGGTGAGCAGTTCTTC; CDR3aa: CAVRLAGGGEQFF
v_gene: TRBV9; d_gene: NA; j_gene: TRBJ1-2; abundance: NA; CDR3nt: TGTGCCAGCAGCGGCTGGTGGGGGGGCTATGGCTACACCTTC; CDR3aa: CASSGWWGGYGYTF
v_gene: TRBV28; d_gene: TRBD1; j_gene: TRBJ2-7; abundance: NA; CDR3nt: TGTGCCAGCAGCCCCGGCTGGGGGACAGGGCTCGAGCAGTACTTC; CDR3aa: CASSPGWGTGLEQYF
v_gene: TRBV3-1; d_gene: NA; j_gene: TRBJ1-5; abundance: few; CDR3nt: TGTGCCAGCAGTTTCGGATGGAACAATCAGCCCCAGCATTTT; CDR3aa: CASSFGWNNQPQHF
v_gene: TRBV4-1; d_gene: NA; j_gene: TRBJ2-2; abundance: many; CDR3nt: TGCGCCAGCAGCCAGAAGACCGGGGAGCTGTTTTTT; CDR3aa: CASSQKTGELFF
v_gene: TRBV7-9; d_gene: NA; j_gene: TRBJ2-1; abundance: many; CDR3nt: TGTGCCAGCAGCCTCCTAGGGGGGAACAATGAGCAGTTCTTC; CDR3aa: CASSLLGGNNEQFF
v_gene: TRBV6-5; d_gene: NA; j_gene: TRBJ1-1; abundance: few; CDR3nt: TGTGCCAGCAGTTACTCTCCGGAGGCGACTGAAGCTTTCTTT; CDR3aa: CASSYSPEATEAFF
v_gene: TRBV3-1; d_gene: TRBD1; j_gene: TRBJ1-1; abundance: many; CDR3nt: TGTGCCAGCAGCGCCGGACAGGGCTACACTGAAGCTTTCTTT; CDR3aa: CASSAGQGYTEAFF
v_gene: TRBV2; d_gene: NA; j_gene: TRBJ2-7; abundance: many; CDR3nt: TGTGCCAGCAGTGTGGGCCGCCCCTACGAGCAGTACTTC; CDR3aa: CASSVGRPYEQYF
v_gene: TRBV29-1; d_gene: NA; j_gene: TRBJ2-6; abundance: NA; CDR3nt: TGCAGCGCGGGACTGACCTACTCTGGGGCCAACGTCCTGACTTTC; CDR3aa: CSAGLTYSGANVLTF
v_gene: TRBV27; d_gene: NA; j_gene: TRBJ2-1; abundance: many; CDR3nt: TGTGCCAGCAGTATCCACAGGAACTCCTACAATGAGCAGTTCTTC; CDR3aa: CASSIHRNSYNEQFF
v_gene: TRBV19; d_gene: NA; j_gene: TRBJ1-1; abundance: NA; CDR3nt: TGTGCCAGTAGTATTGGAACAGGAAAGTCGACAGCTTTCTTT; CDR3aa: CASSIGTGKSTAFF
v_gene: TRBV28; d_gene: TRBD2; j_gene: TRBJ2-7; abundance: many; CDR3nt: TGTGCCAGCAGCCTAACGGGACTAGGATCCTACGAGCAGTACTTC; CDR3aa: CASSLTGLGSYEQYF
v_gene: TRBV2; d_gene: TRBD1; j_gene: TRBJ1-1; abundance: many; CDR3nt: TGTGCCAGCCTAGGGGGCACGGAGACTGAAGCTTTCTTT; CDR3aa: CASLGGTETEAFF
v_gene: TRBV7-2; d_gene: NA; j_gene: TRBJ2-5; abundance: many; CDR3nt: TGTGCCAGCAGCTCCAACCCTCCGGGCCAGTACTTC; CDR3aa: CASSSNPPGQYF
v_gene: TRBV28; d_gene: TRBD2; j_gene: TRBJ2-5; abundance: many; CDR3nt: TGTGCCAGCAGTGTGGAAGACAGAGCGGGGGTGGGAACCCAGTACTTC; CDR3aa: CASSVEDRAGVGTQYF
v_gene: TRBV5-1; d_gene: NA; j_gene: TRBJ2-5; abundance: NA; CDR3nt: TGCGCCAGCAGCCCCTCCGATGGTTGGGAGGCGACCCAGTACTTC; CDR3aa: CASSPSDGWEATQYF
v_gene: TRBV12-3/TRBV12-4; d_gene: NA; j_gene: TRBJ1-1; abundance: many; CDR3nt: TGTGCCAGCAGTTCCAGGGTCACCGGGAGATGGACTGAAGCTTTCTTT; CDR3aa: CASSSRVTGRWTEAFF
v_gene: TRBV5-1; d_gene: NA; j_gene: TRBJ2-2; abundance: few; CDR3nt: TGCGCCAGCAGCTTGGTCTCTGGGAGTGCGACCGGGGAGCTGTTTTTT; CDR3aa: CASSLVSGSATGELFF
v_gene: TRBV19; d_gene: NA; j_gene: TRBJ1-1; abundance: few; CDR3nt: TGTGCCAGTAGTATAGGGGACAAGAACACTGAAGCTTTCTTT; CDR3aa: CASSIGDKNTEAFF
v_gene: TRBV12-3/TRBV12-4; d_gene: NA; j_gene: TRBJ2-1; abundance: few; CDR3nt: TGTGCCAGCAGTTTTGCCAAGACGGAGCAGTTCTTC; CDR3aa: CASSFAKTEQFF
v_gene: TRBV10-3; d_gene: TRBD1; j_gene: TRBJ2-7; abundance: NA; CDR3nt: TGTGCCATCAGCGACCCGGACAGGGGACCCGAGCAGTACTTC; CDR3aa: CAISDPDRGPEQYF
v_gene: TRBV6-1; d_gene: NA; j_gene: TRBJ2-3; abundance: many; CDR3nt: TGTGCCAGCAGTGAAGTGGGTCGCGGGTTAAGAAAGGATACGCAGTATTTT; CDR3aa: CASSEVGRGLRKDTQYF
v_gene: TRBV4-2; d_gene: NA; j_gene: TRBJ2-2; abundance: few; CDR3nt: TGTGCCAGCAGCCAAGCGGAGGACACCGGGGAGCTGTTTTTT; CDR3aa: CASSQAEDTGELFF
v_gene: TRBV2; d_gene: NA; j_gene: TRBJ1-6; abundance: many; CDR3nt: TGTGCCAGCAGTGAAGTTTCGGGCCGGGGATCACCCCTCCACTTT; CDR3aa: CASSEVSGRGSPLHF
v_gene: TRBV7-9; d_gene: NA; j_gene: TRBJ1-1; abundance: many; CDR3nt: TGTGCCAGCAGCTTAAGCTCAAGGGACACTGAAGCTTTCTTT; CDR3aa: CASSLSSRDTEAFF
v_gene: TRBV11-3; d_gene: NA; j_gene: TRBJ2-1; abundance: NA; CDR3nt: NA; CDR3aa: CASSFYICSAPGASGRDYNEQFF
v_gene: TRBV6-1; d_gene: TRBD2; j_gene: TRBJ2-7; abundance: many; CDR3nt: TGTGCCAGCAGTGATGGACTAGCTTTCTACGAGCAGTACTTC; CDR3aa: CASSDGLAFYEQYF
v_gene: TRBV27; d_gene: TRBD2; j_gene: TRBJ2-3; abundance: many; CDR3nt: TGTGCCAGCAGCGGAAGACTAGCGGGAGGAGGAGATACGCAGTATTTT; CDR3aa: CASSGRLAGGGDTQYF
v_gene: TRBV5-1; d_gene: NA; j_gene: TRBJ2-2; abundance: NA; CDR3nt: TGCGCCAGCAGCTATGACCACAACGGGGAGCTGTTTTTT; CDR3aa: CASSYDHNGELFF
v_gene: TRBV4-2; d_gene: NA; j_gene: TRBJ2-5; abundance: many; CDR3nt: TGTGCCAGCAGCCAAGATCCTCAGGGAGGAGAGACCCAGTACTTC; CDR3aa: CASSQDPQGGETQYF
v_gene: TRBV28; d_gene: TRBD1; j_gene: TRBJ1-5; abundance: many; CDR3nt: TGTGCCAGCAGCCCCGACAGGGTAGCACCCCAGCATTTT; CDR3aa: CASSPDRVAPQHF
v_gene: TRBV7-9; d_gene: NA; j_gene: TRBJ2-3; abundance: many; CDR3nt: TGTGCCAGCAGCCACGATGGGGGAAAGACAGGCCCAACGCAGTATTTT; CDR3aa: CASSHDGGKTGPTQYF
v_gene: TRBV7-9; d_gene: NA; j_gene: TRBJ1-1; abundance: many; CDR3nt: TGTGCCAGCAGTTTACAGGGAACGGACACTGAAGCTTTCTTT; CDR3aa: CASSLQGTDTEAFF
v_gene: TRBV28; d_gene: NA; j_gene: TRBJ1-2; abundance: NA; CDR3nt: TGTGCCAGCAGTCGCCTGACAGGTATCCGTGGCTACACCTTC; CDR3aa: CASSRLTGIRGYTF
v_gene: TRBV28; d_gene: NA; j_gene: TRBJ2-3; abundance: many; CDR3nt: TGTGCCAGCAATTTGACCGGGGATACGCAGTATTTT; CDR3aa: CASNLTGDTQYF
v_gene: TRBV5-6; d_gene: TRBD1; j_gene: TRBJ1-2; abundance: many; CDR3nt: TGTGCCAGCAGCTTGTGGGCAGGGGGTAACTATGGCTACACCTTC; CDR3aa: CASSLWAGGNYGYTF
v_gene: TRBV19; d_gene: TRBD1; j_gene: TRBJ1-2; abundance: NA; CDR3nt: TGTGCCAGCCAACGACAGGGGGCGATCTATGGCTACACCTTC; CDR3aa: CASQRQGAIYGYTF
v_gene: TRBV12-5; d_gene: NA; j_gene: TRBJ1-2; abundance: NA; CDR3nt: TGTGCTAGTGGTTTTGGCAACTATGGCTACACCTTC; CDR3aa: CASGFGNYGYTF
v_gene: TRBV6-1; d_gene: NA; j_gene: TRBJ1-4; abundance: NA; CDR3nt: TGTGCCAGCAGCCTCGGGACGGGGAGGTATGAAAAACTGTTTTTT; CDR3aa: CASSLGTGRYEKLFF